The 3 T cell receptor beta chains below were found in one sample sequenced in a study of early T cells in non-severe SARS-CoV-2 infection. MiXCR was run by TCRdb on the 5' RACE reads, yielding one entry per CDR3 protein. The data contain 61,000 or so distinct CDR3 sequences, 12% of them seen just once; the ten biggest clones take up over 1%. This sample comprised whole blood, obtained at baseline. The receptor source for this set is an adult who was a healthcare worker with PCR-confirmed SARS-CoV-2 infection or an uninfected control (not recorded which). The donor label of this sample is uncertain.

V gene TRBV5-4 combines with J gene TRBJ2-7; D gene uncertain. Trimming took off 0 bases at V and 3 bases at J, with 7 bases between the two ends. Germline V gene lookup returns CDR1 SGHNT and CDR2 YYREEE (reference sequence). CDR3 length equals 13 residues. The CDR3 loop is CASSLDHYYEQYV. Written as DNA, the CDR3 is TGTGCCAGCAGCTTGGACCACTACTACGAGCAGTACGTC.

This clonotype was observed a few times. This chain links TRBV3-1 with TRBJ2-5, with TRBD1 matching over 7 bases. This CDR3 spans 16 amino acids. CDR1 is LGHDT, CDR2 YNNKEL, per germline (reference sequence). The ends lost 0 bases at V and 5 bases at J; junction bases unmatched: 9. CDR3 loop: CASSQDFVTGVETQYF. The CDR3 DNA reads as TGTGCCAGCAGCCAAGACTTTGTAACAGGGGTCGAGACCCAGTACTTC.

This clonotype has more than one count but fewer than ten. The chain employs TRBV6-1 and TRBJ1-2; 10 bases fit TRBD1. Germline values: CDR1 MNHNS, CDR2 SASEGT. This CDR3 contains 18 residues. V was pared by 3 bases and J by 2 bases, with 12 bases of the junction left unmatched. The CDR3 region has the DNA TGTGCCAGCAGTGACGCGGGGACAGGGGCGAACAGCAACTATGGCTACACCTTC. Protein sequence: CASSDAGTGANSNYGYTF.